The 14 T cell receptor beta chains presented below share a single source sample, sequenced in a study of cytomegalovirus exposure and HLA in healthy donors. In the PCR, 60 Vbeta and 13 Jbeta primers were used. The protocol was immunoSEQ multiplex PCR, while the TCRdb copy is restricted to in-frame clones and leaves out a portion. The sample records over 200,000 clones, 60% to 80% being singletons. Sequenced input: PBMCs. The receptor source for this set is a male donor in good health and CMV-seronegative.

The CDR3 DNA follows: TGTGCCAGCAGCCTCCGGGACAGGGACACCGGGGAGCTGTTTTTT. Translated, it gives CASSLRDRDTGELFF. The chain links TRBV7-8 to TRBJ2-2; 9 bases fit TRBD1. The CDR3 sequence is 15 residues long. The trim removed 5 bases at V and 3 bases at J, leaving 4 bases unmatched. Germline CDR1 reads SGHVS; CDR2 reads FQNEAQ.

The V gene is TRBV6-1, the J gene TRBJ1-5, with D tentatively TRBD1 (6 bases). CDR3 length equals 15 residues. CDR1 and CDR2 from the germline V gene are MNHNS and SASEGT. With 4 bases removed from V and 5 bases from J, the gap between germline ends came to 15 bases. The CDR3 reads CASSVGTRGHQPQHF. CDR3 DNA: TGTGCCAGCAGTGTCGGGACACGGGGCCATCAGCCCCAGCATTTT.

The chain carries TRBV15 and TRBJ1-1, with D perhaps matching TRBD1 (5 bases). The V gene's germline CDR1 is LNHNV and CDR2 YYDKDF (reference sequence). The CDR3 has 16 residues. V shed 0 bases and J shed 1 base, with 12 bases lying between them. The CDR3 region is CATSRDQQGSNTEAFF. CDR3 DNA sequence: TGTGCCACCAGCAGAGATCAGCAGGGATCGAACACTGAAGCTTTCTTT.

The rearrangement joins TRBV27 to TRBJ2-1; 12 bases line up with TRBD2. This CDR3 comprises 15 residues. From germline, CDR1 is MNHEY and CDR2 SMNVEV (reference sequence). V shed 3 bases and J 7 bases; nucleotides not matched to a gene: 4. CDR3: CASSFWLAGGNEQFF. DNA of the CDR3: TGTGCCAGCAGTTTTTGGCTAGCGGGAGGGAATGAGCAGTTCTTC.

The CDR3 nucleotides read TGCGCCAGCAGTCGGGACTCTAGCGCGCCCTCCTACAATGAGCAGTTCTTC. Translation gives CASSRDSSAPSYNEQFF. The chain joins TRBV5-1 to TRBJ2-1; D possibly corresponds to TRBD2 (6 bases). The CDR3 covers 17 residues. V shed 5 bases and J shed 0 bases, with 18 bases lying between them. Germline V lookup: CDR1 SGHRS, CDR2 YFSETQ.

This clone was recorded only once. The chain is built from TRBV6-6 and TRBJ1-5, with a tentative D call TRBD1 (6 bases). The CDR3 has 14 residues. The germline V gene encodes CDR1 MNHNY and CDR2 SVGAGI (reference sequence). Deletions cut 5 bases from V and 4 bases from J, with 12 bases between. The CDR3 here is CASSRGGANQPQHF. In nucleotides, the CDR3 is TGTGCCAGCAGTCGGGGGGGGGCTAATCAGCCCCAGCATTTT.

On this clone: The limits of the CDR3 on the DNA are not certain, so only TCRdb's listed CDR3 is given. The genes are TRBV29-1 and TRBJ2-7; TRBD1, the table's D call, lacks a check against the DNA. The CDR3 length is 13 residues, termini included. The germline V gene encodes CDR1 SQVTM and CDR2 ANQGSEA. The CDR3 spells CSVAEGARGPQVV.

The chain links TRBV28 to TRBJ2-7, with no clear D. Trimming removed 8 bases at V and 2 bases at J, with 4 bases between. This CDR3 has 10 residues. Looked up from germline, CDR1 is MDHEN and CDR2 is SYDVKM. The CDR3 loop is CASGPYEQYF. The CDR3 DNA reads as TGTGCCAGCGGGCCCTACGAGCAGTACTTC.

The chain has TRBV19 and TRBJ2-1; TRBD2 matches at 10 bases. Per germline, CDR1 LNHDA and CDR2 SQIVND (reference sequence). This CDR3 has 14 amino acids. The trim removed 3 bases at V and 5 bases at J, leaving 1 base unmatched. CDR3 bases: TGTGCCAGTAGTATCACTAGCGGGAACAATGAGCAGTTCTTC. This encodes CASSITSGNNEQFF.

As for this clone: The sample contains more than one DNA sequence encoding this CDR3. The V and J genes are TRBV28 and TRBJ1-5; D call uncertain. The CDR3 loop spans 13 amino acids. CDR1 is MDHEN and CDR2 is SYDVKM in the germline V gene. Trimming left V 5 bases short and J 3 bases short, with 8 bases between. The CDR3 spells CASSPYSNQPQHF. DNA for the CDR3: TGTGCCAGCAGTCCCTATTCCAATCAGCCCCAGCATTTT.

The chain has TRBV2 and TRBJ2-5; maybe TRBD1 (6 bases). This CDR3 has 14 residues. The germline gives CDR1 SNHLY, CDR2 FYNNEI. Trimming removed 6 bases at V and 0 bases at J, with 11 bases between. The CDR3 DNA sequence: TGTGCCAGCAGGAAAGACAGGAACCAAGAGACCCAGTACTTC. It is translated as CASRKDRNQETQYF.

The V and J genes are TRBV14 and TRBJ1-2; D is possibly TRBD1 (6 bases). The germline V gene encodes CDR1 SGHDN and CDR2 FVKESK. This CDR3 comprises 16 residues. V was shortened by 2 bases and J by 0 bases, with 13 bases between the two germline ends. The CDR3 DNA sequence: TGTGCCAGCAGCCAAACCATGACAGGCTCTAACTATGGCTACACCTTC. It yields the protein CASSQTMTGSNYGYTF.

The J gene is TRBJ2-1, the V gene TRBV7-2; a weak D match, TRBD1 (5 bases). The CDR3 contains 11 residues. Looked up from germline, CDR1 is SGHTA and CDR2 is FQGNSA. V lost 5 bases and J 10 bases, leaving 9 bases between the germline ends. CDR3 sequence: CASSPRTEQFF. CDR3 nucleotides: TGTGCCAGCAGCCCCCGGACAGAGCAGTTCTTC.

CDR3 sequence reads: CASSPTSGRYEQYF. In nucleotides, the CDR3 is TGTGCCAGCAGCCCGACTAGCGGTCGATACGAGCAGTACTTC. The chain couples TRBV7-9 to TRBJ2-7; 9 positions match TRBD2. V lost 5 bases to trimming and J lost 4 bases; unmatched junction nucleotides: 6. The CDR3 is 14 residues long. Per the germline V gene, CDR1 is SEHNR and CDR2 is FQNEAQ (reference sequence).